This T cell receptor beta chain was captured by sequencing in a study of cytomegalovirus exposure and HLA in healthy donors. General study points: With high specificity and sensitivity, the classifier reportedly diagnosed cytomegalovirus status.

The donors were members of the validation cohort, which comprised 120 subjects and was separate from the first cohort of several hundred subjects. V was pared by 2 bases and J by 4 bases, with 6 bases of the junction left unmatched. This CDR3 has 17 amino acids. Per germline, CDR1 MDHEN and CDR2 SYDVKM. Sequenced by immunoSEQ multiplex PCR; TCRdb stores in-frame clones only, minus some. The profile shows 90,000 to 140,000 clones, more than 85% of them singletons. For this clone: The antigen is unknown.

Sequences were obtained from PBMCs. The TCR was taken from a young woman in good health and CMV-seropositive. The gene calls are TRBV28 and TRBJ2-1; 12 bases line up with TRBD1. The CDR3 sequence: CASSLGTGGAIYNEQFF. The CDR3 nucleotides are TGTGCCAGCAGTTTAGGGACAGGGGGCGCCATTTACAATGAGCAGTTCTTC.